This passage covers 22 T cell receptor beta chains from one sample sequenced in a study of cytomegalovirus exposure and HLA in healthy donors. With 60 Vbeta and 13 Jbeta primers, the PCR was carried out. Some clones are missing from TCRdb's copy, which holds only in-frame ones; the method was immunoSEQ multiplex PCR. The sample yields around 150,000 clones, about two thirds seen once. Sequences were obtained from PBMCs. The receptors here all came from a man aged 30 to 45 in good health and CMV-seropositive.

The sample holds a few counts of this clone. The genes are TRBV7-2 and TRBJ2-2; possibly TRBD1 for D (6 bases). V lost 5 bases to trimming and J lost 8 bases, with 15 bases between them. Germline-derived CDR1 and CDR2 are SGHTA and FQGNSA. CDR3 size: 14 residues. The CDR3 DNA is TGTGCCAGCAGCCACAGGGTAGACGGGGGGGAGCTGTTTTTT. Translating gives CASSHRVDGGELFF.

CDR3 nucleotide sequence: TGCGCCAGCAGCCAAGATGGCGGGGTGGGGATGGGCAATCAGCCCCAGCATTTT. It specifies CASSQDGGVGMGNQPQHF. The chain is built from TRBV4-1 and TRBJ1-5; D remains ambiguous. The CDR3 runs to 18 residues. The germline gives CDR1 MGHRA, CDR2 YSYEKL. V was shortened by 0 bases and J by 2 bases, with 17 bases between the two germline ends.

The chain uses TRBV5-6 and TRBJ2-1; TRBD1 agrees at 8 bases. Per the germline V gene, CDR1 is SGHDT and CDR2 is YYEEEE. The ends lost 4 bases at V and 4 bases at J; junction bases unmatched: 10. The CDR3 loop spans 16 amino acids. CDR3 residues: CASSLVKDRDYNEQFF. Written as DNA, the CDR3 is TGTGCCAGCAGCCTGGTAAAGGACAGGGATTACAATGAGCAGTTCTTC. Variable domain in full (rest from reference TRBV5-6 and TRBJ2-1): DAGVTQSPTHLIKTRGQQVTLRCSPKSGHDTVSWYQQALGQGPQFIFQYYEEEERQRGNFPDRFSGHQFPNYSSELNVNALLLGDSALYLCASSLVKDRDYNEQFFGPGTRLTVL.

V usage is TRBV4-1 and J usage is TRBJ2-2, with a tentative D call TRBD2 (6 bases). This CDR3 comprises 14 residues. Trimming shortened V by 4 bases and J by 5 bases, and 11 bases separated the two germline ends. CDR1 is MGHRA and CDR2 is YSYEKL in the germline V gene. CDR3 sequence (DNA): TGCGCCAGCAGCCCCTTGGGGGGTACCGGGGAGCTGTTTTTT. Amino acids: CASSPLGGTGELFF.

V gene TRBV11-2 combines with J gene TRBJ1-2; TRBD1 is a possible D gene (6 bases). Germline V gene lookup returns CDR1 SGHAT and CDR2 FQNNGV. V shed 5 bases and J shed 3 bases, with 22 bases lying between them. The CDR3 is 17 amino acids. CDR3 loop: CASSRSSGGALDYGYTF. The CDR3 nucleotides read TGTGCCAGCAGCCGATCCTCGGGGGGGGCGCTTGACTATGGCTACACCTTC.

The gene calls are TRBV2 and TRBJ2-2; D gene uncertain. Trimming left V 6 bases short and J 1 base short, with 9 bases between. Germline assignment: CDR1 SNHLY and CDR2 FYNNEI. CDR3 length equals 14 residues. CDR3: CASSDPGNTGELFF. The CDR3, as DNA: TGTGCCAGCAGCGACCCAGGGAACACCGGGGAGCTGTTTTTT.

This clone has more than one count but fewer than ten. The chain links TRBV6-6 to TRBJ2-1; 8 bases are a match to TRBD1. The V gene's germline CDR1 is MNHNY and CDR2 SVGAGI (reference sequence). There are 14 residues in the CDR3. V trimming: 6 bases; J trimming: 8 bases; junction bases outside the gene matches: 9. The chain's CDR3 is CASRLTGTGHEQFF. DNA for the CDR3: TGTGCCAGCAGGCTGACCGGGACAGGCCATGAGCAGTTCTTC.

In its sample, this clone was seen a few times. The chain links TRBV5-4 to TRBJ2-5; no clear D gene. The ends were cut back, 1 base at V and 2 bases at J, with 6 bases in the middle. This CDR3 is 13 amino acids long. Germline values: CDR1 SGHNT, CDR2 YYREEE (reference sequence). CDR3 amino acids: CASSLRLQETQYF. For the CDR3, the DNA is TGTGCCAGCAGCTTGCGTCTTCAAGAGACCCAGTACTTC. The full variable domain, rest sourced from reference TRBV5-4 and TRBJ2-5, is ETGVTQSPTHLIKTRGQQVTLRCSSQSGHNTVSWYQQALGQGPQFIFQYYREEENGRGNFPPRFSGLQFPNYSSELNVNALELDDSALYLCASSLRLQETQYFGPGTRLLVL.

V is TRBV29-1 and J is TRBJ1-1, with TRBD1 identical over 7 bases. The ends lost 5 bases at V and 1 base at J; junction bases unmatched: 4. CDR3 length equals 13 residues. Per the germline V gene, CDR1 is SQVTM and CDR2 is ANQGSEA. CDR3 amino acids: CSVKQGTNTEAFF. The CDR3 DNA sequence: TGCAGCGTTAAACAGGGGACGAACACTGAAGCTTTCTTT.

The chain couples TRBV5-1 to TRBJ2-5; no firm D call. The DNA end lines up better with TRBJ2-7; the J call may be wrong. The CDR3 runs to 11 residues. Germline assignment: CDR1 SGHRS and CDR2 YFSETQ. CDR3 region: CASRSSYEQYF. The CDR3 coding sequence is TGCGCCAGCAGGTCCTCCTACGAGCAGTACTTC.

This clone occurred a few times. The rearrangement links TRBV4-1 to TRBJ1-2; TRBD1 aligns across 12 bases. CDR3 length: 19 residues. The V gene's germline CDR1 is MGHRA and CDR2 YSYEKL. J was trimmed by 2 bases and V by 4 bases; bases with no gene match: 14. CDR3 nucleotide sequence: TGCGCCAGCAGCCCTCGCCGACTCTGGGACAGGGGGCTCAACTATGGCTACACCTTC. It encodes CASSPRRLWDRGLNYGYTF.

The chain uses TRBV18 and TRBJ1-1; D gene ambiguous. Germline CDR1 and CDR2: KGHSH and LQKENI. Trimming shortened V by 4 bases and J by 1 base, and 13 bases separated the two germline ends. This CDR3 contains 15 residues. The CDR3 region is CASSRKQSENTEAFF. DNA of the CDR3: TGTGCCAGCTCACGGAAACAGAGTGAGAACACTGAAGCTTTCTTT. The full variable domain, its missing parts supplied by reference TRBV18 and TRBJ1-1, is NAGVMQNPRHLVRRRGQEARLRCSPMKGHSHVYWYRQLPEEGLKFMVYLQKENIIDESGMPKERFSAEFPKEGPSILRIQQVVRGDSAAYFCASSRKQSENTEAFFGQGTRLTVV.

The chain couples TRBV19 to TRBJ2-1; D may be TRBD2 (6 bases). V shed 5 bases and J shed 6 bases, with 17 bases lying between them. Germline V gene lookup returns CDR1 LNHDA and CDR2 SQIVND (reference sequence). There are 15 residues in the CDR3. The CDR3 nucleotides are TGTGCCAGTAGTCCGACCAGACTAGGGAGCAATGAGCAGTTCTTC. Translating gives CASSPTRLGSNEQFF.

This clone was seen more than once but under ten times. The CDR3 nucleotides are TGTGCCAGCAGCCCGGGACAGGGGAACACTGAAGCTTTCTTT. This codes for CASSPGQGNTEAFF. This chain uses TRBV7-6 with TRBJ1-1; 9 bases match TRBD1. This CDR3 spans 14 amino acids. Per germline, CDR1 SGHVS and CDR2 FNYEAQ. V lost 5 bases, J lost 1 base, and 2 bases stayed unmatched.

In its sample, this clone was seen a few times. The V and J genes are TRBV19 and TRBJ2-1; tentative D call: TRBD2 (7 bases). The length of the CDR3 is 16 residues. CDR1 LNHDA and CDR2 SQIVND come from the germline V gene (reference sequence). Trimming left V 5 bases short and J 2 bases short, with 16 bases between. The DNA for the CDR3 is TGTGCCAGTAGTCCCCACGGAGGGGGGGCCTACAATGAGCAGTTCTTC. This sequence encodes CASSPHGGGAYNEQFF.

The J gene is TRBJ2-5, the V gene TRBV6-6, with 7 bases matching TRBD1. The CDR3 is 16 amino acids. With 6 bases clipped from V and 2 bases from J, the junction kept 12 bases outside the gene matches. Per the germline V gene, CDR1 is MNHNY and CDR2 is SVGAGI (reference sequence). CDR3 DNA sequence: TGTGCCAGCAGGAGCCCGGACAGGAGCGTACAAGAGACCCAGTACTTC. This codes for CASRSPDRSVQETQYF.

The rearrangement joins TRBV11-3 to TRBJ2-7, with 8 positions matching TRBD2. V lost 5 bases and J lost 4; bases outside the gene matches: 13. Germline V gives CDR1 SGHNT, CDR2 YENEEA. The CDR3 is made up of 16 amino acids. The CDR3 here is CASSPIGGTSSYEQYF. The CDR3 nucleotides are TGTGCCAGCAGCCCGATAGGGGGGACTAGTAGTTACGAGCAGTACTTC. Looking up the rest from reference TRBV11-3 and TRBJ2-7 gives the full variable domain: EAGVVQSPRYKIIEKKQPVAFWCNPISGHNTLYWYLQNLGQGPELLIRYENEEAVDDSQLPKDRFSAERLKGVDSTLKIQPAELGDSAVYLCASSPIGGTSSYEQYFGPGTRLTVT.

This clone has a handful of counts. The chain couples TRBV5-1 to TRBJ1-1; 7 nucleotides agree with TRBD1. There are 15 residues in the CDR3. The germline V gene encodes CDR1 SGHRS and CDR2 YFSETQ. V gave up 6 bases and J gave up 3 bases; unmatched junction bases: 11. The CDR3 reads CASTRQGGLDTEAFF. CDR3 nucleotides: TGCGCCAGCACCCGACAGGGAGGTTTGGACACTGAAGCTTTCTTT.

This chain connects TRBV10-2 to TRBJ2-5, with TRBD1 matching over 7 bases. This CDR3 is built from 12 residues. Looked up from germline, CDR1 is WSHSY and CDR2 is SAAADI. Trimming took 6 bases from V and 7 from J; bases not matched to a gene: 5. The CDR3 region is CASSGQVGTQYF. The CDR3 DNA follows: TGCGCCAGCAGCGGACAGGTCGGGACCCAGTACTTC.

This rearrangement joins TRBV19 to TRBJ2-5; perhaps TRBD1 as D (5 bases). The CDR3 totals 15 residues. Germline V gives CDR1 LNHDA, CDR2 SQIVND (reference sequence). V lost 3 bases, J lost 1 base, and 12 bases lay in between. Here the CDR3 reads CASSMGRAIQETQYF. The DNA of the CDR3 is TGTGCCAGTAGTATGGGCAGGGCGATCCAAGAGACCCAGTACTTC.

This rearrangement joins TRBV10-1 to TRBJ2-1, with 10 bases that match TRBD2. V lost 6 bases to trimming and J lost 9 bases; unmatched junction nucleotides: 14. CDR1 is WNHNN and CDR2 is SYGVQD in the germline V gene (reference sequence). This CDR3 comprises 16 residues. CDR3 coding DNA: TGCGCCAGCAGCCGGTTGGTTCTAGCGGGAGAAGGTGAGCAGTTCTTC. It codes for CASSRLVLAGEGEQFF.

This rearrangement joins TRBV28 to TRBJ1-2; D possibly corresponds to TRBD1 (5 bases). Between the trimmed V and J ends, which lost 2 bases and 4 bases, there was a span of 8 bases. From germline, CDR1 is MDHEN and CDR2 SYDVKM. The CDR3 is 13 residues long. CDR3 bases: TGTGCCAGCAGTTTACTACAGGCCTATGGCTACACCTTC. This translates into CASSLLQAYGYTF.